Here is one T cell receptor beta chain with its context. Its antigen specificity is not known. No base quality information exists; no much larger clone differs at one position. Each collaborating institution followed its own protocols to collect whole blood in K2EDTA tubes. Collaborator samples were shipped for TCRbeta analysis as frozen whole blood, isolated PBMCs, or DNA extracted from either sample type. In the germline V gene, CDR1 corresponds to MNHEY and CDR2 to SVGAGI. There are 14 amino acids in the CDR3, from cysteine to phenylalanine inclusive. Just the 42-base CDR3 DNA is kept, in frame starting at base 1. The junction carries 12 bases between V and J, which are trimmed by 5 bases and 4 bases respectively. The data belong to a study of blood T cell repertoires in COVID-19 (dated by TCRdb to about 2020). Concerning the study at large: Samples covering the acute and convalescent phases of COVID-19 were provided by collaborators in the United States, Italy and Spain. Sample metadata almost always included a de-identified subject ID, COVID-19 status, age in years and sex. HLA class I and class II types, where available, came from metadata supplied by the sample provider rather than from assay-based typing. The samples were drawn from two sources: the first 160 participants of the ongoing ImmuneRACE study, and 1,200 or so subjects contributed by 6 global collaborators. The material from the prospective study consisted of cDNA or gDNA derived from T cells, B-cell-depleted T cells, or PBMCs. The dataset comprised deeply sampled blood TCRbeta repertoires from subjects exposed to, actively infected with, or recovered from COVID-19. The repertoires were made available in a free public database intended to serve as a resource for research on the immune response to SARS-CoV-2.

TCRbeta CDR3 regions were amplified from genomic DNA using the immunoSEQ Assay, a bias-controlled multiplex PCR. The study's processing was this. Nucleated cell counts per sample were estimated from amplification of reference gene primers within the assay. Sequence reads were collapsed and filtered to measure the absolute abundance of every unique TCRbeta CDR3 rearrangement. For each sample, productive Simpson clonality was calculated as the square root of Simpson's diversity index across productive rearrangements. What TCRdb holds here is the immuneACCESS table cut down to in-frame rearrangements. Part of the clones is not present; checked against another copy, under half of the missing clones reflect an unresolved V gene, and the others are unexplained. From that table come the V and J calls and clone size; the DNA was used to work out D and trimming. Within this sample are just over 650,000 clones, with more than 80% of them counted one time only. The ten biggest clones cover roughly 0.25% of the sample.

Study-wide conclusions, independent of this receptor: The amount of clinical and demographic metadata varied by source and participant and was provided uncurated.

The chain links TRBV6-5 with TRBJ1-5; TRBD1 is perhaps the D gene, given 6 matching bases. The sample taken for sequencing was peripheral blood. The receptor was derived from a woman aged 18-30 years with acute or convalescent COVID-19. The CDR3 in this case is CASSLHQGNQPQHF. The sequenced DNA: TGTGCCAGCAGTCTTCATCAGGGGAATCAGCCCCAGCATTTT.